Each of the 14 T cell receptor beta chains below was sequenced from the same sample in a study of spatial heterogeneity in lung cancer. TCRdb reprocessed the 5' RACE reads with MiXCR, giving one entry per CDR3 protein. Of 20,000 to 25,000 distinct CDR3 sequences detected, about 5% appear once; the ten largest clones hold roughly 36%. This sample's time point: sample taken at primary tumor resection. Here the sequenced sample was PBMCs, taken at surgery. These receptors originate from a male donor with early-stage non-small cell lung cancer.

This clonotype was found many times. The chain recombines TRBV7-3 with TRBJ2-2; 9 bases are a match to TRBD2. In germline, CDR1 is SGHTA, CDR2 FQGTGA. The CDR3 length is 17 residues. The J segment lost 5 bases and the V segment lost 1 base, leaving 8 bases of the junction unmatched. CDR3 residues: CASSLIPAGGRTGELFF. Here the CDR3 DNA reads TGTGCCAGCAGCTTAATCCCGGCGGGAGGGCGGACCGGGGAGCTGTTTTTT.

This sequence joins TRBV12-3 or TRBV12-4 and TRBJ2-3, with 10 bases matching TRBD2. The length of the CDR3 is 15 residues. J was trimmed by 3 bases and V by 6 bases; bases with no gene match: 6. The CDR3 loop is CASRTSGGATDTQYF. In DNA form, the CDR3 reads TGTGCCAGCAGGACGAGCGGGGGGGCTACAGATACGCAGTATTTT.

The sample holds many counts of this clonotype. This chain uses TRBV29-1 with TRBJ1-4; D is unclear. Trimming took 0 bases from V and 7 from J, leaving 6 bases between them. Per germline, CDR1 SQVTM and CDR2 ANQGSEA. The CDR3 is 12 residues long. CDR3 sequence: CSVEDPSEKLFF. The CDR3 region has the DNA TGCAGCGTTGAAGATCCCAGTGAAAAACTGTTTTTT.

This clonotype was counted many times. The rearrangement joins TRBV6-2 or TRBV6-3 to TRBJ2-7; 12 bases are a match to TRBD1. This CDR3 region has 14 residues. Germline CDR1 and CDR2: MNHEY and SVGEGT. V shed 5 bases and J 6 bases; nucleotides not matched to a gene: 5. The CDR3 nucleotides are TGTGCCAGCAGTGGGACAGGGGGCTCGCGCGAGCAGTACTTC. Translated: CASSGTGGSREQYF.

This clonotype was recorded at least ten times. This rearrangement joins TRBV5-4 to TRBJ1-2; 7 bases map to TRBD1. The V gene's germline CDR1 is SGHNT and CDR2 YYREEE (reference sequence). V trimming: 4 bases; J trimming: 4 bases; junction bases outside the gene matches: 10. CDR3 length: 15 residues. CDR3 amino acids: CASSLRGQGSYGYTF. The CDR3 DNA follows: TGTGCCAGCAGCCTAAGGGGGCAGGGAAGCTATGGCTACACCTTC.

Ten or more counts support this clonotype. The V call is TRBV11-1, the J call TRBJ2-5; TRBD2 aligns across 9 bases. V lost 3 bases and J lost 0; bases outside the gene matches: 14. Germline-derived CDR1 and CDR2 are SGHAT and FQDESV (reference sequence). The length of the CDR3 is 19 residues. The CDR3 sequence is CASSFMKRDSSGNQETQYF. CDR3 nucleotides: TGTGCCAGCAGCTTTATGAAAAGGGATTCTAGCGGGAACCAAGAGACCCAGTACTTC.

The sample holds many counts of this clonotype. The chain links TRBV3-1 to TRBJ2-3; D gene uncertain. V was cut by 4 bases and J by 3 bases, with 11 bases left in between. The CDR3 consists of 14 residues. Germline-derived CDR1 and CDR2 are LGHDT and YNNKEL (reference sequence). The CDR3 nucleotides are TGTGCCAGCAGCCGGACCCGAAGGACAGATACGCAGTATTTT. It translates to CASSRTRRTDTQYF.

In this sample, this clonotype turned up a few times. The chain employs TRBV27 and TRBJ2-2; D perhaps matches TRBD2 (6 bases). V was cut by 3 bases and J by 3 bases, with 17 bases left in between. CDR1 MNHEY and CDR2 SMNVEV come from the germline V gene (reference sequence). This CDR3 is 17 amino acids long. CDR3 DNA: TGTGCCAGCAGTTTGAGTTTGCGGGATAGGTACACCGGGGAGCTGTTTTTT. Protein: CASSLSLRDRYTGELFF.

At least ten counts were recorded for this clonotype. The chain recombines TRBV29-1 with TRBJ2-7; tentatively, D is TRBD1 or TRBD2 (5 bases each). Trimming left V 6 bases short and J 2 bases short, with 17 bases between. This CDR3 is built from 14 residues. Germline lookup yields CDR1 SQVTM and CDR2 ANQGSEA. In DNA, the CDR3 is TGCAGCGTCGATACGGGACGCCGCCCCTACGAGCAGTACTTC. It encodes CSVDTGRRPYEQYF.

In its sample, this clonotype was seen many times. This rearrangement joins TRBV3-1 to TRBJ2-1; D unclear. In germline, CDR1 is LGHDT, CDR2 YNNKEL (reference sequence). The V end was cut by 1 base, the J end by 4 bases, with 5 bases between. The CDR3 length is 13 residues. The CDR3 region has the DNA TGTGCCAGCAGCCAAGCTCAATACAATGAGCAGTTCTTC. Protein product: CASSQAQYNEQFF.

This clonotype was seen repeatedly, ten times or more. The genes are TRBV5-1 and TRBJ2-2; D gene unclear. Deletions cut 2 bases from V and 13 bases from J, with 15 bases between. The V gene's germline CDR1 is SGHRS and CDR2 YFSETQ. The CDR3 totals 13 residues. The CDR3, as DNA: TGCGCCAGCAGCTTTCTGGAACGCGGTAGGCTGTTTTTT. Translation gives CASSFLERGRLFF.

This clonotype came up many times. The rearrangement links TRBV18 to TRBJ1-2; 8 positions match TRBD1. CDR1 and CDR2 from the germline V gene are KGHSH and LQKENI. CDR3 length equals 13 residues. The V and J ends lost 2 bases and 7 bases, in that order; junction bases with no gene match: 3. CDR3 DNA: TGTGCCAGCTCACCAGCAGGGGGCACTGGCTACACCTTC. It codes for CASSPAGGTGYTF.

Ten or more counts support this clonotype. The J gene is TRBJ1-5, the V gene TRBV20-1; TRBD1 might be the D (6 bases). V lost 6 bases, J lost 5 bases, and 17 bases lay in between. Germline V gene data show CDR1 as DFQATT and CDR2 as SNEGSKA (reference sequence). This CDR3 is 14 amino acids long. CDR3 DNA: TGCAGTGCCTCAAGGGAGGGGGGATATCAGCCCCAGCATTTT. It yields the protein CSASREGGYQPQHF.

This clonotype was seen ten or more times. This rearrangement joins TRBV28 to TRBJ1-2; unclear D gene. The germline CDR1 and CDR2 sequences are MDHEN and SYDVKM. V was trimmed by 2 bases and J by 8 bases, leaving 24 bases between them. This CDR3 region has 17 residues. The CDR3 DNA sequence: TGTGCCAGCAGTTTACCCAACCTTGCGGGGAGGGCGGGCGGCTACACCTTC. Its translation: CASSLPNLAGRAGGYTF.